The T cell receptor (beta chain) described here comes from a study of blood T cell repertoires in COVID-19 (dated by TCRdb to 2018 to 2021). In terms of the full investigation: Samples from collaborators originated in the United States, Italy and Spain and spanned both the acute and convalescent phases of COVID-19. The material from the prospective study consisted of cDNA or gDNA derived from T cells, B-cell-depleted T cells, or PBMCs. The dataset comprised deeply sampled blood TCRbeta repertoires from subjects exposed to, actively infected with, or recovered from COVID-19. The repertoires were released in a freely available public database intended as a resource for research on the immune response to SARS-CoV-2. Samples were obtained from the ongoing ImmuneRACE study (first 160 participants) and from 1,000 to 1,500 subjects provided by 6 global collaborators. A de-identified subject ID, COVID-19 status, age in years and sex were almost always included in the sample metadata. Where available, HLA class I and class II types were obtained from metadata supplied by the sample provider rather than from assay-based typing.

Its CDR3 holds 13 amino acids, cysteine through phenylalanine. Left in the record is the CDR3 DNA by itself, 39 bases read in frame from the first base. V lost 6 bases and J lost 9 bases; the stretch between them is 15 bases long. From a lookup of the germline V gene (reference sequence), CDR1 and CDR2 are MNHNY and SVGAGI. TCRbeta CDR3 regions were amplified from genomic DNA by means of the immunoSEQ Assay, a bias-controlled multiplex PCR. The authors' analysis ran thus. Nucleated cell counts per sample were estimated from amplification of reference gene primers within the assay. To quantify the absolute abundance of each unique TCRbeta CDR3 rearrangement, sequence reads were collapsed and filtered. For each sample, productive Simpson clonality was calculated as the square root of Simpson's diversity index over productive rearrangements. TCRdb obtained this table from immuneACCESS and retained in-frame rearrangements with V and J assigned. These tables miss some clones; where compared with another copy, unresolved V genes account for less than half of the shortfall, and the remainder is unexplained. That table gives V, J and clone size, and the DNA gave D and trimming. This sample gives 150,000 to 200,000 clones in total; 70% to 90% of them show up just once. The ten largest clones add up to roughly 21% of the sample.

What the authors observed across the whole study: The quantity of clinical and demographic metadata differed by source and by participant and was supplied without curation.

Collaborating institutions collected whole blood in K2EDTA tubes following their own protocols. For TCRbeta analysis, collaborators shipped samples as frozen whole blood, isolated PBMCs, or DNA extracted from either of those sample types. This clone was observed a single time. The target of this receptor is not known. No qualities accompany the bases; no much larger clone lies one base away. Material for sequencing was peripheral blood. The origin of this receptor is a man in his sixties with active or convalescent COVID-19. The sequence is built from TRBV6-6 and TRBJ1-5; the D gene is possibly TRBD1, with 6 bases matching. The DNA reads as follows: TGTGCCAGCAGCGGGAGGGGGGACTTGCCCCAGCATTTT. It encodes CASSGRGDLPQHF.